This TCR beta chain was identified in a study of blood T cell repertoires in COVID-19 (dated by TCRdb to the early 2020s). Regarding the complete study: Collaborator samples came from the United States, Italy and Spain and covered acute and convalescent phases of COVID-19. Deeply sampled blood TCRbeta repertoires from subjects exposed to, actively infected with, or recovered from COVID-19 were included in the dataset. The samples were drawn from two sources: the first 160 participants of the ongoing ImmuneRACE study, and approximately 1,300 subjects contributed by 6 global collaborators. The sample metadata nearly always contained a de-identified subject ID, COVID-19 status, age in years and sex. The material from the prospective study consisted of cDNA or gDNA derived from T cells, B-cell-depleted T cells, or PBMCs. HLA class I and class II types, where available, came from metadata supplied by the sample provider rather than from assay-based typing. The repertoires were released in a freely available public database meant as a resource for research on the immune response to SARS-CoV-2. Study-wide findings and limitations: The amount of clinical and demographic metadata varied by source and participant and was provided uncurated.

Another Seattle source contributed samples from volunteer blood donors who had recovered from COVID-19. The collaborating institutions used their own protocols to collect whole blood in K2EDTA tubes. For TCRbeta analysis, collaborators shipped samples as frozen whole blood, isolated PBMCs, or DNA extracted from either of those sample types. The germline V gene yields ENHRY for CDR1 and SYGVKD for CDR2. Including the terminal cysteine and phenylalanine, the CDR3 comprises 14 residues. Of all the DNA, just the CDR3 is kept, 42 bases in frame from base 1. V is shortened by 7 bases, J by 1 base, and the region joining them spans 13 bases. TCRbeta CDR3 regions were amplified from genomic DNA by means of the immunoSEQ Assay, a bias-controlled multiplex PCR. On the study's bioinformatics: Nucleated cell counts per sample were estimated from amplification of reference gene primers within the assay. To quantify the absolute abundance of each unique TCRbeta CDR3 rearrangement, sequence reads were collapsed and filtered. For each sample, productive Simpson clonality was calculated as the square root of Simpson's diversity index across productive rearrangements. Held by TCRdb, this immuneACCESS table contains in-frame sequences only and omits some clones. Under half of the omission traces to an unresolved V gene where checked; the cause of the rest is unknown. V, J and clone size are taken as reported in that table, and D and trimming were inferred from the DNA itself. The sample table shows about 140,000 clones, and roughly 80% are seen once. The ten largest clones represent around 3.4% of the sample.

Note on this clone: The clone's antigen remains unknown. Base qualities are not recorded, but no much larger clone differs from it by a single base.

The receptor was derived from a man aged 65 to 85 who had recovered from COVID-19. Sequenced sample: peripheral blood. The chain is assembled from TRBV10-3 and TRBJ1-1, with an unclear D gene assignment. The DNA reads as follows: TGTGCCATCACTTCGCTTGGGCCGAACACTGAAGCTTTCTTT. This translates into CAITSLGPNTEAFF.